The T cell receptor beta chain under discussion was sequenced for a study of cytomegalovirus exposure and HLA in healthy donors. Study-wide findings and caveats: In a later analysis, TCR beta V- and J-gene trimming showed a link to a missense DCLRE1C variant.

Details on this clone: Its antigen is still unknown.

The V and J ends lost 4 bases and 4 bases, in that order; junction bases with no gene match: 6. This CDR3 is 14 amino acids long. The germline gives CDR1 SQVTM, CDR2 ANQGSEA. Vbeta (60) and Jbeta (13) primers were used in the PCR. The data were produced by immunoSEQ multiplex PCR, yet TCRdb's version contains in-frame clones alone and is incomplete. The sample shows approximately 190,000 clones, around 73% of them seen only once. The sequence was obtained from a woman in her thirties in good health and CMV-seropositive. This chain joins TRBV29-1 and TRBJ1-1; TRBD1 matches 10 bases. The specimen was PBMCs. CDR3 DNA: TGCAGCGTTGTAGGGGGGGACAGGGGCACTGAAGCTTTCTTT. Translated, it gives CSVVGGDRGTEAFF.